This T cell receptor beta chain was retrieved from a study of T cells generated in artificial thymic organoids (dated by TCRdb to the late 2010s). In the study overall: TCR alpha and beta CDR3 repertoires of in vitro artificial thymic organoid-derived CD8 single positive T cells were compared with thymic and peripheral blood naive CD8 T cells. Displayed repertoire sequencing data were described as representative of three independent experiments.

This clonotype is judged medium-sized (0.01 to 0.1%). Its antigen specificity is not known. No quality values exist for individual bases; no much larger clone is one base distant. Broad study findings and their caveats: Physiological TCR clonotype diversity, comparable to that of thymic and blood naive CD8 T cells, was observed in organoid-derived CD8 single positive T cells.

Non-mobilized peripheral blood was obtained from healthy adult donors. Enrichment of primary CD8+ T cells was performed with magnetic beads using the Miltenyi CD8+ T cell Isolation Kit. Naive CD8 T cells from blood were sorted by FACS as CD3+TCRalphabeta+CD8+CD45RO-CCR7+ cells prior to RNA extraction. For each sample, the RNeasy Micro kit was used to purify total RNA from about 40,000 to 200,000 sorted cells, and RNA quality was checked on an Agilent RNA 6000 Nano chip. TCRalpha and TCRbeta libraries were amplified in separate semi-nested PCR reactions using Advantage 2 and reverse primers located in the TRAC or TRBC constant regions. The amount of total RNA going into first-strand cDNA synthesis ranged between about 3.5 and 500 ng. TCR cDNA libraries were made by 5'-RACE with the SMARTer PCR cDNA Synthesis kit, using a poly-dT primer for first-strand synthesis. Sample-specific 5-nucleotide barcodes were carried by the semi-nested constant-region reverse primers, and the resulting products were cleaned using the Zymo DNA Clean and Concentrator-5 kit. Up to ten barcoded samples were pooled, ligated to Illumina adaptors and sequenced as 2 x 150 bp paired-end reads on an Illumina MiSeq. Turning to the authors' computational methods: After demultiplexing, reads were aligned with BLAT to a custom library containing all human TRAV, TRAJ, TRBV, TRBD and TRBJ combinations from IMGT. The best BLAT hits were picked using pslCDnaFilter (-maxAligns=1, -ignoreIntrons), and custom Perl scripts were used to calculate clonotype frequencies. Using fastp at Q25 and MiXCR, TCRdb reprocessed the public reads and kept productive beta chains. Rows matching on CDR3 protein sequence are summarized as one entry with the most common DNA and genes. It is TCRdb's table, rather than the study itself, that gives the V and J calls and clone size. This sample has roughly 3,400 distinct CDR3 sequences in its table, and 34% of those were observed once. The top ten clones comprise approximately 2.4% of the sample.

This receptor was obtained from a human donor who gave cord blood stem cells for thymic organoid culture, a cardiac surgery patient who gave postnatal thymus, or a blood donor (not recorded which). Sequencing used naive CD8+ T cells from blood. Explained via the paper, the cell subset or site label denotes: CD3+TCRalphabeta+CD8SP T cells; for blood, CD45RO-CCR7+ naive CD8+ T cells.

CDR3 sequence: CAVWGAGNTIYF. The sequence in DNA is TGTGCCGTGTGGGGCGCCGGAAACACCATATATTTT. This receptor chain uses TRBV6-2 or TRBV6-3 and TRBJ1-3; TRBD1 might be the D gene, on 5 matching bases. CDR1 and CDR2 are read off the germline V gene as MNHEY and SVGEGT. The cysteine opens and the phenylalanine closes a CDR3 of 12 amino acids. Of all the DNA, just the CDR3 is kept, 36 bases in frame from base 1. The junction shows trimming of 11 bases on V and 4 bases on J, plus 12 bases between the germline ends.